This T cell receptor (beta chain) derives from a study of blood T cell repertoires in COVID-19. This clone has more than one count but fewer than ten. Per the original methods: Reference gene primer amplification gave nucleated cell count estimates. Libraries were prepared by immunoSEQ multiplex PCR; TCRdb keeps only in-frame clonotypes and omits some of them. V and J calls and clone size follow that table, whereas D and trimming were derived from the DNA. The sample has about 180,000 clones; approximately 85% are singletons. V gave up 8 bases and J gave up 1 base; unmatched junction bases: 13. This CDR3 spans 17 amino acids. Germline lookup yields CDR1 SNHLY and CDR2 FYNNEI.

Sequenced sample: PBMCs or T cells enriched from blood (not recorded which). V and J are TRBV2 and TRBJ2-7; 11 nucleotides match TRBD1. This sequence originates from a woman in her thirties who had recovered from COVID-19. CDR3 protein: CASHGERTGGASYEQYF. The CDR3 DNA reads TGTGCCAGCCATGGGGAAAGGACAGGGGGCGCGTCCTACGAGCAGTACTTC.